The entry below gives a single TCR beta chain sequence along with its context. What it recognizes is unknown. The data stem from a study of response to subunit inactivated influenza vaccine. Germline CDR1 and CDR2: SGHDN and FVKESK. V was cut by 4 bases and J by 6 bases, with 12 bases left in between. The CDR3 covers 13 residues. TCRdb itself ran the RT-PCR reads through MiXCR, one entry per CDR3 protein. The table records some 640,000 distinct CDR3 sequences, around 13% of them present only once. Overall study results and limits: There was a suggestion from the authors that each seasonal influenza vaccination recruits few new T cells.

The sequencing here drew on PBMCs from blood, taken less than 15 days before vaccination. This TCR was sampled from a man in his forties or fifties who received an inactivated influenza vaccine. This chain joins TRBV14 and TRBJ1-1, with unresolved D. In DNA, the CDR3 is TGTGCCAGCAGCCGACACCGGTCCTCTGAAGCTTTCTTT. Its translation: CASSRHRSSEAFF. Drawing the rest from reference TRBV14 and TRBJ1-1, the complete variable domain is EAGVTQFPSHSVIEKGQTVTLRCDPISGHDNLYWYRRVMGKEIKFLLHFVKESKQDESGMPNNRFLAERTGGTYSTLKVQPAELEDSGVYFCASSRHRSSEAFFGQGTRLTVV.